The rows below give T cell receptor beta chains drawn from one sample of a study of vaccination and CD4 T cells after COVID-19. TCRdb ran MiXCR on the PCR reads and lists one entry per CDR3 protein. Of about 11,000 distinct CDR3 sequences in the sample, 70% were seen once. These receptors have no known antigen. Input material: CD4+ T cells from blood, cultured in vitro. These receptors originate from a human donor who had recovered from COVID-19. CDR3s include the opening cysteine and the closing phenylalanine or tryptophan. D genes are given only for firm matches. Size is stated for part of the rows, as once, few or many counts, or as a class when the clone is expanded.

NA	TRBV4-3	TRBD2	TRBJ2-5	CASSQARGETQYF	TGCGCCAGCAGCCAGGCGCGGGGGGAGACCCAGTACTTC
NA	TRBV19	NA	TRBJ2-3	CASSSQGGASTDTQYF	TGTGCCAGTAGTTCCCAGGGGGGGGCTAGCACAGATACGCAGTATTTT
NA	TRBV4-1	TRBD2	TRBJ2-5	CASSQFPPGTSGSGYQETQYF	TGCGCCAGCAGCCAATTCCCCCCCGGGACTAGCGGGAGCGGGTACCAAGAGACCCAGTACTTC
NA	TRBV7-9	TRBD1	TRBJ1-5	CASSFGTGVNQPQHF	TGTGCCAGCAGCTTCGGGACAGGGGTCAATCAGCCCCAGCATTTT
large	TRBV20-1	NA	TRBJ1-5	CSAPRGAQSNQPQHF	TGCAGTGCACCCCGGGGGGCGCAAAGCAATCAGCCCCAGCATTTT
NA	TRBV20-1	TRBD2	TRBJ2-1	CSARALAGEGNSYNEQFF	TGCAGTGCTAGAGCACTAGCGGGAGAGGGGAACTCCTACAATGAGCAGTTCTTC
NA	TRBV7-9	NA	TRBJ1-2	CASSPTNLYGYTF	TGTGCCAGCAGCCCAACGAACCTCTATGGCTACACCTTC
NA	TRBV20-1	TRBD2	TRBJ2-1	CSAKPGGHYNEQFF	TGCAGTGCTAAACCGGGAGGGCACTACAATGAGCAGTTCTTC
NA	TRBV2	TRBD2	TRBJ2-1	CASSRPLAEGYNEQFF	TGTGCCAGCAGCCGTCCACTAGCGGAGGGGTACAATGAGCAGTTCTTC
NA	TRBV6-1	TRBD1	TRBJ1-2	CASSRTGATTNYGYTF	TGTGCCAGCAGTCGGACAGGGGCCACCACAAACTATGGCTACACCTTC